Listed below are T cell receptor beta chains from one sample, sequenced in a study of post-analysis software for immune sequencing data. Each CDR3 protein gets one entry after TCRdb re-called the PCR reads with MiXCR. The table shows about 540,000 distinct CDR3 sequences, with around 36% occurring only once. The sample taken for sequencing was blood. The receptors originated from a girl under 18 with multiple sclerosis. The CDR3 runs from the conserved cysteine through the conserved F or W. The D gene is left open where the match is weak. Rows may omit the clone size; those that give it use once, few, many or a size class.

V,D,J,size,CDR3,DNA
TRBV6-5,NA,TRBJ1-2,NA,CAGSYLQGRGYTF,TGTGCCGGCAGTTACCTCCAGGGGCGCGGCTACACCTTC
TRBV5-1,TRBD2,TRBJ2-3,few,CASYNPFGGALSDTQYF,TGCGCCAGCTATAACCCTTTCGGGGGGGCATTATCAGATACGCAGTATTTT
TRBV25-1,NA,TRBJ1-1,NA,CASRARWQGVNTEAFF,TGTGCCAGCAGAGCAAGGTGGCAGGGCGTAAACACTGAAGCTTTCTTT
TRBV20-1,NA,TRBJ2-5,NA,CSARKGLGGSETQYF,TGCAGTGCTAGGAAGGGGCTTGGGGGGTCGGAGACCCAGTACTTC
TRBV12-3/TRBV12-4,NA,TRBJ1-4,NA,CASSLVGSLNEKLFF,TGTGCCAGCAGTTTAGTCGGGTCCCTTAATGAAAAACTGTTTTTT
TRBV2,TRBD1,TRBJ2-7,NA,CASSEVTGGEQYF,TGTGCCAGCAGTGAAGTAACAGGGGGGGAGCAGTACTTC
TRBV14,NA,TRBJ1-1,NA,CASSQVLGVTEAFF,TGTGCCAGCAGCCAAGTCCTAGGGGTGACTGAAGCTTTCTTT
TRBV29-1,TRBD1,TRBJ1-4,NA,CSVYDRAANEKLFF,TGCAGCGTCTACGACAGGGCAGCTAATGAAAAACTGTTTTTT
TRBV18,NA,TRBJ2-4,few,CASSLGSKNIQYF,TGTGCCAGCTCACTGGGCTCCAAAAACATTCAGTACTTC
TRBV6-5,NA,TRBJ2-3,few,CASSRGDSRPDTQYF,TGTGCCAGCAGCCGGGGGGACAGCCGCCCAGATACGCAGTATTTT
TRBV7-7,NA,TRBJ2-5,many,CASSPTPSQETQYF,TGTGCCAGCAGCCCTACACCGAGCCAAGAGACCCAGTACTTC
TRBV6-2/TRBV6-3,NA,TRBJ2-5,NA,CASSRGLGSGQETQYF,TGTGCCAGCAGCCGGGGCTTGGGGTCAGGCCAAGAGACCCAGTACTTC
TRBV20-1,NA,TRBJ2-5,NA,CSARDVRAGAQETQYF,TGCAGTGCTAGAGATGTGAGGGCAGGGGCCCAAGAGACCCAGTACTTC
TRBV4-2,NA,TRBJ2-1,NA,CASSQDWGATEDNEQFF,TGTGCCAGCAGCCAAGATTGGGGGGCCACTGAGGACAATGAGCAGTTCTTC
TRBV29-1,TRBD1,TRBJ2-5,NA,CSVAAGTGGDETQYF,TGCAGCGTTGCCGCCGGGACAGGGGGCGATGAGACCCAGTACTTC
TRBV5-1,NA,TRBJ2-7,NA,CASRVEGGIEQYF,TGCGCCAGCAGAGTTGAGGGGGGAATCGAGCAGTACTTC
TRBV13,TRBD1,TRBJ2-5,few,CASSQIRGPPTQYF,TGTGCCAGCAGCCAAATAAGGGGGCCCCCGACCCAGTACTTC
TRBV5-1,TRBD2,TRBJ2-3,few,CASSLEASGLSNTQYF,TGCGCCAGCAGCTTGGAGGCTAGCGGACTCTCGAATACGCAGTATTTT
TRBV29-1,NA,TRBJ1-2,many,CSAEGHQARGYTF,TGCAGCGCCGAAGGGCACCAGGCGCGGGGCTACACCTTC
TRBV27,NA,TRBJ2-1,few,CASSYPFGEEQFF,TGTGCCAGCAGCTACCCCTTTGGGGAAGAGCAGTTCTTC
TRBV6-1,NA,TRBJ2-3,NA,CASRLTSWGAYTDTQYF,TGTGCCAGCAGACTAACGAGCTGGGGGGCTTACACAGATACGCAGTATTTT
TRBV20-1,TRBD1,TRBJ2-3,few,CSARDPGQGTDTQYF,TGCAGTGCTAGGGATCCCGGACAGGGAACAGATACGCAGTATTTT
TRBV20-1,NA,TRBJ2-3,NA,CSASWGTDTQYF,TGCAGTGCTAGTTGGGGAACAGATACGCAGTATTTT
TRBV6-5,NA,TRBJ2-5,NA,CASSYSSGRGETQYF,TGTGCCAGCAGTTACTCTTCGGGCCGCGGAGAGACCCAGTACTTC
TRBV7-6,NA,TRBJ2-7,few,CASSRPKVGQRTYEQYF,TGTGCCAGCAGCCGCCCTAAGGTCGGGCAACGTACCTACGAGCAGTACTTC
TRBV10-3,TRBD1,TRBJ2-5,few,CAIRDRDSVETQYF,TGTGCCATCAGGGACAGGGATTCGGTGGAGACCCAGTACTTC
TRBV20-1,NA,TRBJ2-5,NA,CSAYDPLFQETQYF,TGCAGTGCTTATGACCCGTTATTCCAAGAGACCCAGTACTTC
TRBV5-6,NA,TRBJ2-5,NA,CASSSRDGRGTQYF,TGTGCCAGCAGCTCCCGGGACGGAAGGGGGACCCAGTACTTC
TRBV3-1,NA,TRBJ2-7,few,CASSQDLSPSFSYEQYF,TGTGCCAGCAGCCAAGACCTATCCCCATCCTTCAGCTACGAGCAGTACTTC
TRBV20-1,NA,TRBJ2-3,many,CSATSPTDTQYF,TGCAGTGCTACCAGCCCCACAGATACGCAGTATTTT
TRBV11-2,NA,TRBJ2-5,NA,CASSLEGLVKTQYF,TGTGCCAGCAGCTTAGAAGGGCTGGTTAAGACCCAGTACTTC
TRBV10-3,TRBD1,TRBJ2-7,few,CAIRDRTSSYEQYF,TGTGCCATCAGGGACAGGACAAGCAGCTACGAGCAGTACTTC
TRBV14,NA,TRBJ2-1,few,CASSQDKGIEQFF,TGTGCCAGCAGCCAAGATAAGGGGATAGAGCAGTTCTTC
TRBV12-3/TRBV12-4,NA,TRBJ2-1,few,CASSLAGGPLSHNEQFF,TGTGCCAGCAGTTTAGCGGGGGGGCCTCTCTCCCACAATGAGCAGTTCTTC
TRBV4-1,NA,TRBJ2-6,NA,CASSQETLRVMGPGANVLTF,TGCGCCAGCAGCCAAGAGACCCTCAGGGTGATGGGACCTGGGGCCAACGTCCTGACTTTC
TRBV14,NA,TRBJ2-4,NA,CASSQFAGQGDIQYF,TGTGCCAGCAGCCAATTTGCCGGGCAAGGGGACATTCAGTACTTC
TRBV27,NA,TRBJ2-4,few,CASSSAKNIQYF,TGTGCCAGCAGTAGTGCCAAAAACATTCAGTACTTC
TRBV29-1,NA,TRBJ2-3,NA,CSVVREAVPDTQYF,TGCAGCGTTGTAAGGGAAGCTGTGCCAGATACGCAGTATTTT
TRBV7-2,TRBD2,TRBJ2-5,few,CASSLRAGGAWETQYF,TGTGCCAGCAGTTTACGAGCGGGGGGAGCATGGGAGACCCAGTACTTC